The rows below give T cell receptor beta chains drawn from one sample of a study of T cell changes during pregnancy in multiple sclerosis. The protocol was immunoSEQ multiplex PCR, while the TCRdb copy is restricted to in-frame clones and leaves out a portion. The table records 90,000 or so clones, around 90% of them present only once. Sequences were derived from peripheral blood, sampled in the first trimester of pregnancy. These receptors all stem from a female donor with multiple sclerosis, enrolled in a pregnancy study. Each CDR3 is given with its conserved first and last residue. A D gene is named only where the DNA matches it firmly. Rows give clone size only sometimes, using once, few, many, or a class for an expanded clone.

D gene	V gene	clone size	J gene	CDR3 DNA	CDR3 protein
-	TRBV5-1	once	TRBJ2-2	TGCGCCAGCAGCTTGGCCAAGGGGGACGGCACCGGGGAGCTGTTTTTT	CASSLAKGDGTGELFF
-	TRBV19	-	TRBJ2-7	TGTGCCAGTTGCTGCTCGGGATGGGCGCCCTACGAGCAGTACTTC	CASCCSGWAPYEQYF
TRBD1	TRBV7-2	-	TRBJ1-2	TGTGCCAGCAGCTTCGGGACAGGGGGCGTTGACACCTTC	CASSFGTGGVDTF
-	TRBV6-4	-	TRBJ1-2	TGTGCCAGCAGCGCGTATGGCTACACCTTC	CASSAYGYTF
-	TRBV6-6	-	TRBJ2-3	TGTGCCAGCAGTTACGTCAGTTCTAGCACAGATACGCAGTATTTT	CASSYVSSSTDTQYF
-	TRBV19	once	TRBJ1-4	TGTGCCAGTACCACCCAGAGGACTAATGAAAAACTGTTTTTT	CASTTQRTNEKLFF
TRBD2	TRBV30	-	TRBJ2-2	TGTGCCTGGGCTAGCGGGAGAATGGACGGGGAGCTGTTTTTT	CAWASGRMDGELFF
-	TRBV19	-	TRBJ2-7	TGTGCCAGTAGGTCTATACAGGATTACGAGCAGTACTTC	CASRSIQDYEQYF
-	TRBV19	-	TRBJ1-2	TGTGCCAGTAGTATTGTTTGGGACACTAACTATGGCTACACCTTC	CASSIVWDTNYGYTF
-	TRBV4-1	-	TRBJ1-3	TGCGCCAGCACGCCGGGGGTGCAGGGTGTCGCGAGAAACACCATATATTTT	CASTPGVQGVARNTIYF
TRBD2	TRBV28	-	TRBJ2-7	TGTGCCAGCGGACTAGCGGGAGCCTACGAGCAGTACTTC	CASGLAGAYEQYF
-	TRBV2	-	TRBJ1-4	TGTGCCAGCAGCCCAGAGGCAGTTGCTCACGCAACTAATGAAAAACTGTTTTTT	CASSPEAVAHATNEKLFF
-	TRBV7-9	-	TRBJ1-2	TGTGCCAGCAGCTCAGGACGGGAGGGCTACACCTTC	CASSSGREGYTF
-	TRBV19	-	TRBJ2-1	TGTGCCAGTAGTTTGGGACTCGTCTACAATGAGCAGTTCTTC	CASSLGLVYNEQFF
TRBD1	TRBV5-1	-	TRBJ2-7	TGCGCCAGCAGCTTGGGAGGGGGCGTAGGGGGCTCCTACGAGCAGTACTTC	CASSLGGGVGGSYEQYF
-	TRBV2	-	TRBJ2-3	TGTGCCAGCAGGCGGGATTCTAGCACAGATACGCAGTATTTT	CASRRDSSTDTQYF
-	TRBV5-4	-	TRBJ2-1	TGTGCCAGCAGCTTTGACCAGGCCCCTGAGCAGTTCTTC	CASSFDQAPEQFF
-	TRBV12-5	-	TRBJ1-2	TGTGCTAGTGGTTTGATGATAACAGGAGATTCCTATGGCTACACCTTC	CASGLMITGDSYGYTF
-	TRBV10-3	-	TRBJ2-1	TGTGCCATCAGTCTCTCTGGCCTAGCCGACAATGAGCAGTTCTTC	CAISLSGLADNEQFF
-	TRBV15	-	TRBJ2-2	TGTGCCACCAGCAATCCTATACGAACCGGGGAGCTGTTTTTT	CATSNPIRTGELFF
TRBD2	TRBV29-1	-	TRBJ2-7	TGCAGCGTTTTGGGCTATGGACTAGCGGGACCGCTTACCAGCTCCTACGAGCAGTACTTC	CSVLGYGLAGPLTSSYEQYF
TRBD2	TRBV5-4	-	TRBJ2-7	TGTGCCAGCAGCTTGGGTGGGAGGGGCGGCGAGCAGTACTTC	CASSLGGRGGEQYF
TRBD2	TRBV27	-	TRBJ2-5	TGTGCCAGCAAGGCTAGCGGGATCCAAGAGACCCAGTACTTC	CASKASGIQETQYF
TRBD2	TRBV27	-	TRBJ2-7	TGTGCCAGCAGTTGGGCGGGAGAGAACTACGAGCAGTACTTC	CASSWAGENYEQYF
TRBD1	TRBV2	-	TRBJ2-7	TGTGCCAGCAGTTGGACAGGGGCTGGATACGAGCAGTACTTC	CASSWTGAGYEQYF
-	TRBV19	-	TRBJ2-1	TGTGCCAGTAGTTCTAGGCTACGCTCGAATGAGCAGTTCTTC	CASSSRLRSNEQFF
-	TRBV11-2	-	TRBJ2-1	TGTGCCAGCAGCCAGCGGGGGACAGCCCTCAATGAGCAGTTCTTC	CASSQRGTALNEQFF
TRBD2	TRBV27	-	TRBJ2-2	TGTGCCAGCAGCTTGACTAGCGAAAGGACCGGGGAGCTGTTTTTT	CASSLTSERTGELFF
-	TRBV27	once	TRBJ1-4	TGTGCCAGCAGTTTTTTACCAGGCCCCCTTGAAAAACTGTTTTTT	CASSFLPGPLEKLFF
-	TRBV4-1	-	TRBJ1-5	TGCGCCAGCAGCCAAGTGGCAGGGGTGGGGCAGCCCCAGCATTTT	CASSQVAGVGQPQHF
TRBD1	TRBV30	-	TRBJ1-5	TGTGCCTGGAGTGTACAGGGGGGACAGCCCCAGCATTTT	CAWSVQGGQPQHF
-	TRBV5-1	many	TRBJ1-1	TGCGCCAGCAGCATCTCAATAGGAACCGGGGAGAACACTGAAGCTTTCTTT	CASSISIGTGENTEAFF
-	TRBV20-1	-	TRBJ1-1	TGCAGTGCCGCGCGGAACACTGAAGCTTTCTTT	CSAARNTEAFF
TRBD1	TRBV5-1	-	TRBJ2-5	TGCGCCAGCAGCCCGGAGCGGACAGGGTTGGGGGAGACCCAGTACTTC	CASSPERTGLGETQYF
-	TRBV5-1	-	TRBJ2-7	TGCGCCAGCAGCCTGAGCTCCTACGAGCAGTACTTC	CASSLSSYEQYF
TRBD2	TRBV28	-	TRBJ2-7	TGTGCCAGCAGTTTATCCGGGACTAGCGGGCCTGAACCATCCTACGAGCAGTACTTC	CASSLSGTSGPEPSYEQYF
TRBD2	TRBV5-6	-	TRBJ2-1	TGTGCCAGCACTTCGGGGGGTGGATCCTACAATGAGCAGTTCTTC	CASTSGGGSYNEQFF
-	TRBV7-6	-	TRBJ2-5	TGTGCCAGCAGCACAATACAAGAGACCCAGTACTTC	CASSTIQETQYF
TRBD2	TRBV2	-	TRBJ2-4	TGTGCCAGCAGAGAACTAGCGGAGGCCAAAAACATTCAGTACTTC	CASRELAEAKNIQYF
-	TRBV29-1	once	TRBJ1-1	TGCAGCGTTGCGCAGGGGCAGAGCACTGAAGCTTTCTTT	CSVAQGQSTEAFF